These 7 T cell receptor beta chains were sequenced from one sample in a study of T cells in Graves' hyperthyroidism and ophthalmopathy. What was amplified from RNA transcripts were TCR beta CDR3 regions. The HTBI primer set served for first-round RT-PCR of the TCR CDR3. TCRdb recomputed calls from the multiplex PCR reads with MiXCR, one row per CDR3 protein. Seen here are roughly 380,000 distinct CDR3 sequences, around 13% observed once, and the top ten hold about 5%. The specimen was blood. The source of these receptors is a woman younger than 35 with Graves' hyperthyroidism.

This clonotype was seen at least ten times. The rearrangement links TRBV6-2 or TRBV6-3 to TRBJ2-7, with 7 bases aligning to TRBD1. The V and J ends lost 2 bases and 5 bases, in that order; junction bases with no gene match: 6. Germline loops: CDR1 MNHEY, CDR2 SVGEGT. The CDR3 is 14 residues long. CDR3 DNA sequence: TGTGCCAGCAGTTACGACAGGGTCGGAAACGAGCAGTACTTC. Translation gives CASSYDRVGNEQYF.

There are a few counts of this clonotype. V gene TRBV20-1 combines with J gene TRBJ2-2, with 9 nucleotides matching TRBD2. Germline CDR1 is DFQATT and CDR2 is SNEGSKA (reference sequence). This CDR3 is built from 18 residues. J lost 0 bases, V lost 0 bases, and 8 bases had no gene match. Here the CDR3 DNA reads TGCAGTGCTAGAGATCAGGGGCTAGCGGGGTCGAACACCGGGGAGCTGTTTTTT. Its protein product is CSARDQGLAGSNTGELFF.

This clonotype came up many times. V and J are TRBV27 and TRBJ2-7, with D possibly TRBD1 on 6 matching bases. V lost 8 bases to trimming and J lost 0 bases, with 11 bases between them. Germline V lookup: CDR1 MNHEY, CDR2 SMNVEV (reference sequence). The CDR3 length is 13 residues. This CDR3 reads CASSLQGSYEQYF. DNA for the CDR3: TGTGCCAGCTCACTACAGGGCTCCTACGAGCAGTACTTC.

This clonotype was detected many times. The chain has TRBV28 and TRBJ1-1; 10 bases line up with TRBD1. V gave up 6 bases and J gave up 3 bases; unmatched junction bases: 7. Germline V CDR1 and CDR2: MDHEN, SYDVKM. The CDR3 loop spans 15 amino acids. CDR3 region: CASSWTGGVYTEAFF. Here the CDR3 DNA reads TGTGCCAGCAGCTGGACAGGGGGAGTATACACTGAAGCTTTCTTT. The entire variable domain, with the rest obtained from reference TRBV28 and TRBJ1-1, is as follows: DVKVTQSSRYLVKRTGEKVFLECVQDMDHENMFWYRQDPGLGLRLIYFSYDVKMKEKGDIPEGYSVSREKKERFSLILESASTNQTSMYLCASSWTGGVYTEAFFGQGTRLTVV.

For this clonotype: At one end the junction does not follow the germline gene, possibly because of a read error. This rearrangement joins TRBV5-8 to TRBJ1-1, with D unresolved. This CDR3 is 14 amino acids long. Germline V gene data show CDR1 as SGHTS and CDR2 as YDEGEE. The CDR3 loop is CANSFRTYTPEAFF. DNA of the CDR3: TGTGCCAACAGCTTCCGGACCTACACCCCTGAAGCTTTCTTT.

This clonotype was recorded at least ten times. The V call is TRBV7-2, the J call TRBJ2-1; no reliable D call. The CDR3 is 13 amino acids. Trimming stripped 5 bases from V and 10 bases from J, with 15 bases between. CDR1 is SGHTA and CDR2 is FQGNSA in the germline V gene. The CDR3 loop reads CASSPRVQLEQFF. CDR3 bases: TGTGCCAGCAGCCCAAGGGTCCAGCTAGAGCAGTTCTTC. The full variable domain, completed using reference TRBV7-2 and TRBJ2-1, is GAGVSQSPSNKVTEKGKDVELRCDPISGHTALYWYRQSLGQGLEFLIYFQGNSAPDKSGLPSDRFSAERTGGSVSTLTIQRTQQEDSAVYLCASSPRVQLEQFFGPGTRLTVL.

This clonotype was picked up many times. The V call is TRBV6-1, the J call TRBJ2-1; TRBD2 matches at 9 bases. The CDR3 contains 15 residues. Germline CDR1 is MNHNS and CDR2 is SASEGT. The V gene end was trimmed by 2 bases and the J gene end by 8 bases; junction bases not matched to a gene: 7. The CDR3 region has the DNA TGTGCCAGCAGTGAATGGGCGGGAGGGCCCTATGAGCAGTTCTTC. Protein: CASSEWAGGPYEQFF.